What follows is one T cell receptor beta chain and its context. Its antigen is still unknown. V shed 0 bases and J shed 1 base, with 6 bases lying between them. Germline V gene data show CDR1 as ENHRY and CDR2 as SYGVKD. The CDR3 covers 14 residues. Quantitative 5'-RACE with molecular barcodes produced the TCR beta libraries. TCRdb re-derived calls from the 5' RACE reads in MiXCR, one entry per CDR3 protein. This repertoire shows 390,000 or so distinct CDR3 sequences, approximately 20% found once; its top ten account for less than 20%. The data originate from a study of CD8 T cells in ankylosing spondylitis. Points from the study as a whole: Apparently characteristic of ankylosing spondylitis blood was a TCR beta motif (about eight highly homologous variants). Earlier reports found some motif variants in synovial fluid and blood in reactive arthritis. Clones linked with disease were CD8+ and fairly uncommon in the peripheral blood. As reported, disease-linked clones showed significant enrichment in matched ankylosing spondylitis synovial fluid.

The chain recombines TRBV10-3 with TRBJ2-5; D unclear. Specimen: blood, either unsorted or a sorted T cell fraction (not recorded which). The TCR comes from a male donor with ankylosing spondylitis. This CDR3 is CAISESPAQETQYF. The CDR3 DNA reads TGTGCCATCAGTGAGTCGCCAGCCCAAGAGACCCAGTACTTC.